This T cell receptor beta chain was observed in a study of OX40 agonist ivuxolimab in advanced cancers. For context, the study as a whole: Ivuxolimab, which targeted the costimulatory receptor OX40 (CD134), was an agonistic, fully human IgG2 monoclonal antibody. Intravenous ivuxolimab was administered to patients every 2 weeks at six dose levels: 0.01, 0.1, 0.3, 1.5, 3 and 10 mg/kg. The paper describes the monotherapy dose-escalation part (N = 52 patients) of the phase I trial of ivuxolimab. Partial responses occurred in three dose-escalation patients: two with cutaneous melanoma and one with hepatocellular carcinoma. The purpose of peripheral TCRbeta sequencing was to test whether ivuxolimab changed TCR sequence diversity and led to clonal T-cell expansion. The dose-escalation cohort was roughly 80% male with a mean age of approximately 60 years, ranging from 23 to 79. Of the roughly 51 patients in dose escalation, 19 had hepatocellular carcinoma, about 15 had melanoma, 9 had renal cell carcinoma and 9 had head and neck cancer. Patients were allowed to have had prior anti-PD-1, anti-PD-L1 or anti-CTLA-4 therapy, and 30% to 40% of the dose-escalation patients had previously received checkpoint inhibitors.

Broader findings and caveats from the paper: After ivuxolimab, CD8+ T cells had more expanded clones than CD4+ T cells on average. In the 0.1-3.0 mg/kg groups, partial responders had among the lowest normalized peripheral clonal expansion, particularly in CD8+ T cells. The antigen specificity of the peripheral T cells that underwent clonal expansion was not determined. At doses of 0.1 to 3.0 mg/kg, clonal expansion of both CD4+ and CD8+ blood T cells was observed from baseline to week 6. Low levels of normalized T-cell clonal expansion were also seen in some patients who did not respond.

The trial excluded patients who had a history of autoimmune disease or were on systemic immunosuppression. Peripheral blood for TCR sequencing was collected from all dose cohorts at baseline, on cycle 4 day 1, and on cycle 7 day 1. The samples were drawn from a first-in-human, open-label, multicenter phase I dose-escalation trial of ivuxolimab. Adults with locally advanced or metastatic melanoma, renal cell, hepatocellular, or head and neck squamous cell carcinoma were enrolled in the trial. Before TCR sequencing, CD4+ T cells and CD8+ T cells from peripheral blood were sorted into separate populations. This clone has a single count. Its cognate antigen has yet to be identified. The germline gene is not matched at one end of the junction; a read error may be the cause. For sequencing of the TCRbeta CDR3 region, genomic DNA was extracted from the sorted cells. The immunoSEQ Assay was used for sequencing of TCRbeta CDR3 regions. The table was pulled from immuneACCESS by TCRdb, which kept in-frame rearrangements only. Such tables lose some clones; where checked, under half of the loss comes from unresolved V genes, and the rest has no known cause. Within this sample are fewer than 65,000 clones, with 85% to 90% of them counted one time only. In total, the top ten clones hold 10% to 12% of the sample.

Sequenced here: CD4+ or CD8+ T cells sorted from blood, sampled in a trial of the OX40 agonist ivuxolimab. This TCR came from an adult with an advanced solid tumor such as melanoma, head and neck, liver or kidney cancer.

DNA sequence: TGTGCCAGCTCGCCACCTGAAGCTTTCTTT. This is translated as CASSPPEAFF. This chain is built from TRBV18 and TRBJ1-1; a confident D gene designation cannot be given. Looking up the germline V gene yields CDR1 KGHSH and CDR2 LQKENI. The CDR3 starts with the cysteine, ends with the phenylalanine, and has 10 residues. Just the 30-base CDR3 DNA is kept, in frame starting at base 1.